Below, 17 T cell receptor beta chains from the same sample are listed, as sequenced in a study of blood T cell repertoires in COVID-19. Produced via immunoSEQ multiplex PCR; TCRdb's table is partial and in-frame only. The repertoire consists of about 16,000 clones, with 85% to 90% occurring once and the leading ten covering more than 20%. Sequenced: peripheral blood. All receptors come from a man in his sixties with acute or convalescent COVID-19.

The chain links TRBV19 to TRBJ2-1; TRBD1 matches 9 bases. The CDR3 runs to 16 residues. The junction had 6 bases not matched to a gene; V was cut back by 3 bases and J by 3 bases. CDR1 is LNHDA and CDR2 is SQIVND in the germline V gene (reference sequence). DNA of the CDR3: TGTGCCAGTAGTATTTTGCGACAGGGGGTCTACAATGAGCAGTTCTTC. It specifies CASSILRQGVYNEQFF.

The chain carries TRBV6-5 and TRBJ2-2; unclear D gene. Germline assignment: CDR1 MNHEY and CDR2 SVGAGI. Trimming cost V 7 bases and J 1 base, with 7 bases left between them. This CDR3 comprises 13 residues. CDR3 bases: TGTGCCAGCAACAACCTGAACACCGGGGAGCTGTTTTTT. Translated: CASNNLNTGELFF.

The V and J genes are TRBV5-1 and TRBJ2-1, with TRBD2 as a possible D gene (6 bases). The germline V gene has CDR1 SGHRS and CDR2 YFSETQ. The CDR3 has 15 amino acids. V was pared by 0 bases and J by 8 bases, with 15 bases between. The CDR3 DNA sequence: TGCGCCAGCAGCTTGGAACGACTAGTTACCGATGAGCAGTTCTTC. This translates into CASSLERLVTDEQFF.

V gene TRBV7-9 combines with J gene TRBJ1-2; D call uncertain. V was shortened by 1 base and J by 4 bases, with 7 bases between the two germline ends. Germline-derived CDR1 and CDR2 are SEHNR and FQNEAQ (reference sequence). This CDR3 contains 13 residues. CDR3 nucleotides: TGTGCCAGCAGCTTAGACCGCGTCTATGGCTACACCTTC. It is translated as CASSLDRVYGYTF.

The genes are TRBV9 and TRBJ1-1, with D uncertain. Germline V gene sequence: CDR1 SGDLS, CDR2 YYNGEE. V was pared by 3 bases and J by 0 bases, with 6 bases between. This CDR3 is 13 amino acids long. The CDR3 region has the DNA TGTGCCAGCAGCGAAGCCCTGAACACTGAAGCTTTCTTT. It codes for CASSEALNTEAFF.

The chain recombines TRBV10-2 with TRBJ2-3; no definite D call. Trimming stripped 0 bases from V and 3 bases from J, with 10 bases between. Per germline, CDR1 WSHSY and CDR2 SAAADI. This CDR3 has 15 amino acids. CDR3 bases: TGCGCCAGCAGTGAGTCCCCTACTACTACAGATACGCAGTATTTT. It encodes CASSESPTTTDTQYF.

The rearrangement links TRBV5-8 to TRBJ1-2; D gene uncertain. The V end lost 1 base, the J end lost 8 bases, and 18 bases lay between the germline ends. This CDR3 comprises 15 residues. CDR1 is SGHTS, CDR2 YDEGEE, per germline. The CDR3 DNA sequence: TGTGCCAGCAGCTTGCGCTCATTATCAACGGAGGGCTACACCTTC. It specifies CASSLRSLSTEGYTF.

The chain carries TRBV7-3 and TRBJ2-1; D is possibly TRBD1 (7 bases). Trimming cost V 0 bases and J 12 bases, with 21 bases left between them. The germline V gene encodes CDR1 SGHTA and CDR2 FQGTGA. The CDR3 contains 16 residues. In DNA, the CDR3 is TGTGCCAGCAGCTTAACTGGGACAGATAACTGGAGGGGGCAGTTCTTC. It is translated as CASSLTGTDNWRGQFF.

The chain uses TRBV2 and TRBJ1-5; D possibly corresponds to TRBD1 (5 bases). This CDR3 contains 15 residues. Trimming left V 4 bases short and J 2 bases short, with 12 bases between. Germline-derived CDR1 and CDR2 are SNHLY and FYNNEI. CDR3 sequence: CASSGGGARNQPQHF. CDR3 coding DNA: TGTGCCAGCAGTGGGGGGGGAGCACGCAATCAGCCCCAGCATTTT.

V gene TRBV19 combines with J gene TRBJ1-6; the D gene is possibly TRBD1 (6 bases). There are 18 residues in the CDR3. CDR1 and CDR2 from the germline V gene are LNHDA and SQIVND (reference sequence). V shed 3 bases and J shed 0 bases, with 15 bases lying between them. CDR3 sequence (DNA): TGTGCCAGTAGTATCCAACAGGGTTATGGCTCCTATAATTCACCCCTCCACTTT. Its translation: CASSIQQGYGSYNSPLHF.

The chain uses TRBV5-1 and TRBJ1-2, with 10 positions matching TRBD1. With 3 bases clipped from V and 6 bases from J, the junction kept 5 bases outside the gene matches. The CDR3 totals 14 residues. Germline values: CDR1 SGHRS, CDR2 YFSETQ. CDR3 sequence: CASSSGTGAHGYTF. CDR3 nucleotides: TGCGCCAGCAGCTCCGGGACAGGGGCTCATGGCTACACCTTC.

The V gene is TRBV7-9, the J gene TRBJ2-4, with TRBD1 matching over 9 bases. Germline V gene lookup returns CDR1 SEHNR and CDR2 FQNEAQ (reference sequence). This CDR3 is 18 amino acids long. With 5 bases clipped from V and 0 bases from J, the junction kept 11 bases outside the gene matches. CDR3 protein: CASSQDRGRLLAKNIQYF. For the CDR3, the DNA is TGTGCCAGCAGCCAAGACAGGGGGAGACTACTAGCCAAAAACATTCAGTACTTC.

The rearrangement links TRBV29-1 to TRBJ2-7; TRBD2 might be the D (6 bases). With 4 bases removed from V and 2 bases from J, the gap between germline ends came to 18 bases. The CDR3 runs 15 residues. The germline gives CDR1 SQVTM, CDR2 ANQGSEA. The CDR3 DNA reads TGCAGCGTTGGAAGTGGGAGGAGGACCACCTACGAGCAGTACTTC. Its translation is CSVGSGRRTTYEQYF.

The chain couples TRBV28 to TRBJ2-6; possible D gene TRBD1, 5 bases. V gave up 2 bases and J gave up 4 bases, with 9 bases separating them. This CDR3 spans 15 amino acids. Germline V gene lookup returns CDR1 MDHEN and CDR2 SYDVKM. CDR3: CASSLQGTGANVLTF. The CDR3, as DNA: TGTGCCAGCAGTTTACAGGGAACAGGGGCCAACGTCCTGACTTTC. The whole variable domain, remainder taken from reference TRBV28 and TRBJ2-6, is DVKVTQSSRYLVKRTGEKVFLECVQDMDHENMFWYRQDPGLGLRLIYFSYDVKMKEKGDIPEGYSVSREKKERFSLILESASTNQTSMYLCASSLQGTGANVLTFGAGSRLTVL.

The V call is TRBV6-4, the J call TRBJ1-5; D might be TRBD1 (5 bases). Trimming left V 5 bases short and J 2 bases short, with 10 bases between. CDR3 length: 14 amino acids. The germline V gene has CDR1 MRHNA and CDR2 SNTAGT. CDR3 sequence reads: CASSPGFGNQPQHF. The CDR3 DNA reads TGTGCCAGCAGTCCAGGGTTTGGCAATCAGCCCCAGCATTTT.

This sequence joins TRBV7-9 and TRBJ2-2, with 9 positions matching TRBD1. The J segment lost 2 bases and the V segment lost 5 bases, leaving 9 bases of the junction unmatched. Germline lookup yields CDR1 SEHNR and CDR2 FQNEAQ (reference sequence). CDR3 length equals 17 residues. DNA for the CDR3: TGTGCCAGCAGCATCTCTACAGGGGGCGGTAACACCGGGGAGCTGTTTTTT. Protein product: CASSISTGGGNTGELFF.

This clone came up once. This chain connects TRBV3-1 (or the pseudogene TRBV3-2) to TRBJ2-5; 7 bases match TRBD1. Germline V lookup: CDR1 LGHDT, CDR2 YNNKEL (reference sequence). This CDR3 contains 14 residues. With V trimmed by 0 bases and J by 6 bases, 4 bases remained unmatched. Here the CDR3 reads CASSQEEGAKTQYF. The CDR3 DNA reads TGTGCCAGCAGCCAAGAAGAGGGGGCCAAGACCCAGTACTTC.